A selection of T cell receptor beta chains follows, all from one sample in a study of identical twins. In TCRdb, the 5' RACE reads were re-called with MiXCR into one record per CDR3 protein. Of about 530,000 distinct CDR3 sequences listed, 20% to 25% are singletons. These data also formed part of another study, on yellow fever vaccine responses in identical twins.

Sequencing input: CD4+ T cells sorted from blood. These receptors were collected from a woman between 18 and 29 years old in good health. CDR3s include the opening cysteine and the closing phenylalanine or tryptophan. The D gene is left open where the match is weak. Clone size is given for some rows only: seen once, a few or many times, or a class if the clone is expanded.

clone size: .
J gene: TRBJ2-3
V gene: TRBV7-8
D gene: .
CDR3 DNA: TGTGCCAGCAGCTTCAACGCAGGGGGCACAGATACGCAGTATTTT
CDR3 protein: CASSFNAGGTDTQYF

clone size: .
J gene: TRBJ2-7
V gene: TRBV29-1
D gene: TRBD1
CDR3 DNA: TGCAGCGTTGTTTCACAGGGGACATCTTACGAGCAGTACTTC
CDR3 protein: CSVVSQGTSYEQYF

clone size: few
J gene: TRBJ2-1
V gene: TRBV7-9
D gene: .
CDR3 DNA: TGTGCCAGCAGCTTAGTTCCCCAGGCGGGCTACAATGAGCAGTTCTTC
CDR3 protein: CASSLVPQAGYNEQFF

clone size: few
J gene: TRBJ1-1
V gene: TRBV28
D gene: .
CDR3 DNA: TGTGCCAGCAGTTTACCCCGCAGTTTAGAAGCTTTCTTT
CDR3 protein: CASSLPRSLEAFF

clone size: .
J gene: TRBJ2-5
V gene: TRBV28
D gene: .
CDR3 DNA: TGTGCCAGCAGTTCGCCAGGGGGGGCGGGAGTACGGGAGACCCAGTACTTC
CDR3 protein: CASSSPGGAGVRETQYF

clone size: few
J gene: TRBJ2-4
V gene: TRBV4-1
D gene: TRBD2
CDR3 DNA: TGCGCCAGCAGCCAAGTGGGACTACCGACGGGGATTCAGTACTTC
CDR3 protein: CASSQVGLPTGIQYF

clone size: .
J gene: TRBJ2-1
V gene: TRBV29-1
D gene: TRBD2
CDR3 DNA: TGCAGCGTTGAAACCCTCGGGACTACCTACAATGAGCAGTTCTTC
CDR3 protein: CSVETLGTTYNEQFF

clone size: .
J gene: TRBJ1-5
V gene: TRBV5-1
D gene: .
CDR3 DNA: TGCGCCAGCAGCTTCCAGGGCGGGGATCAGCCCCAGCATTTT
CDR3 protein: CASSFQGGDQPQHF

clone size: few
J gene: TRBJ1-1
V gene: TRBV2
D gene: .
CDR3 DNA: TGTGCCAGCAGGACAGGTGGGCATGAAGCTTTCTTT
CDR3 protein: CASRTGGHEAFF

clone size: .
J gene: TRBJ2-1
V gene: TRBV12-3/TRBV12-4
D gene: TRBD2
CDR3 DNA: TGTGCCAGCAGTTTACCTAGCGGGAGTGCTGAGCAGTTCTTC
CDR3 protein: CASSLPSGSAEQFF

clone size: few
J gene: TRBJ2-5
V gene: TRBV6-1
D gene: TRBD1
CDR3 DNA: TGTGCCACCCGAGTCCCGGGACAGCGGGAGACCCAGTACTTC
CDR3 protein: CATRVPGQRETQYF

clone size: .
J gene: TRBJ2-2
V gene: TRBV29-1
D gene: .
CDR3 DNA: TGCAGCGTTGAGGGGACCGGGGAGCTGTTTTTT
CDR3 protein: CSVEGTGELFF

clone size: few
J gene: TRBJ2-5
V gene: TRBV5-1
D gene: .
CDR3 DNA: TGCGCCAGCAGCCCTCAAAGACTCCAAGAGACCCAGTACTTC
CDR3 protein: CASSPQRLQETQYF

clone size: few
J gene: TRBJ2-3
V gene: TRBV10-2
D gene: .
CDR3 DNA: TGCGCCACCAACCGGGGTGATACGCAGTATTTT
CDR3 protein: CATNRGDTQYF

clone size: few
J gene: TRBJ2-1
V gene: TRBV20-1
D gene: .
CDR3 DNA: TGCAGTGCTGGGACGGTCCCTGTCTACAATGAGCAGTTCTTC
CDR3 protein: CSAGTVPVYNEQFF

clone size: .
J gene: TRBJ1-5
V gene: TRBV6-1
D gene: .
CDR3 DNA: TGTGCCAGCAGTGATAGGGCGGATAGCAATCAGCCCCAGCATTTT
CDR3 protein: CASSDRADSNQPQHF

clone size: .
J gene: TRBJ2-2
V gene: TRBV24-1
D gene: .
CDR3 DNA: TGTGCCACACAGGGACTATATACCGGGGAGCTGTTTTTT
CDR3 protein: CATQGLYTGELFF

clone size: .
J gene: TRBJ1-5
V gene: TRBV7-8
D gene: .
CDR3 DNA: TGTGCCAGCAGCTACCCGCATCAGCCCCAGCATTTT
CDR3 protein: CASSYPHQPQHF

clone size: .
J gene: TRBJ2-3
V gene: TRBV5-6
D gene: TRBD2
CDR3 DNA: TGTGCCAGCAGCTTGGCCGGCGGGGGAGCGCAGTATTTT
CDR3 protein: CASSLAGGGAQYF

clone size: .
J gene: TRBJ1-2
V gene: TRBV10-3
D gene: TRBD1
CDR3 DNA: TGTGCCATCAGTGTCGACAGGGTCACCAACTATGGCTACACCTTC
CDR3 protein: CAISVDRVTNYGYTF

clone size: few
J gene: TRBJ2-7
V gene: TRBV28
D gene: .
CDR3 DNA: TGTGCCAGCAGGGCAGGAGGGAGGATTGAGCAGTACTTC
CDR3 protein: CASRAGGRIEQYF

clone size: few
J gene: TRBJ1-1
V gene: TRBV24-1
D gene: TRBD1
CDR3 DNA: TGTGCCACCAGCCGACAGGGCACTGAAGCTTTCTTT
CDR3 protein: CATSRQGTEAFF

clone size: .
J gene: TRBJ2-4
V gene: TRBV3-1
D gene: .
CDR3 DNA: TGTGCCAGCAGCCACGAGCGGCTCAGAGCCAAAAACATTCAGTACTTC
CDR3 protein: CASSHERLRAKNIQYF

clone size: .
J gene: TRBJ1-5
V gene: TRBV20-1
D gene: .
CDR3 DNA: TGCAGTGCTAGTGGGGATAGCAATCAGCCCCAGCATTTT
CDR3 protein: CSASGDSNQPQHF

clone size: many
J gene: TRBJ2-2
V gene: TRBV5-1
D gene: TRBD1
CDR3 DNA: TGCGCCAGCAGCTTGCTCGAAACCGAACCGGGACAGGGAACCGGGGAGCTGTTTTTT
CDR3 protein: CASSLLETEPGQGTGELFF

clone size: few
J gene: TRBJ2-7
V gene: TRBV5-8
D gene: .
CDR3 DNA: TGTGCCAGCAGCTTCGGCAGGGGATACGAGCAGTACTTC
CDR3 protein: CASSFGRGYEQYF

clone size: .
J gene: TRBJ2-1
V gene: TRBV5-1
D gene: .
CDR3 DNA: TGCGCCGGCGGTTTGGGTAACAACTACAATGAGCAGTTCTTC
CDR3 protein: CAGGLGNNYNEQFF

clone size: many
J gene: TRBJ2-5
V gene: TRBV5-1
D gene: .
CDR3 DNA: TGCGCCAGCAGCTTGGAGACGGGTGGGGAGACCCAGTACTTC
CDR3 protein: CASSLETGGETQYF

clone size: .
J gene: TRBJ2-1
V gene: TRBV5-1
D gene: .
CDR3 DNA: TGCGCCAGCAGCTTGTCCCCGACAGCCAACAACTACAATGAGCAGTTCTTC
CDR3 protein: CASSLSPTANNYNEQFF

clone size: .
J gene: TRBJ2-3
V gene: TRBV14
D gene: TRBD1
CDR3 DNA: TGTGCCAGCAGCCTAGGTTGGATAAGGACAGGGGGCACAGATACGCAGTATTTT
CDR3 protein: CASSLGWIRTGGTDTQYF

clone size: few
J gene: TRBJ2-4
V gene: TRBV12-3/TRBV12-4
D gene: .
CDR3 DNA: TGTGCCAGCAGTTTAGGGCAGGGAGCCAAAAACATTCAGTACTTC
CDR3 protein: CASSLGQGAKNIQYF

clone size: .
J gene: TRBJ1-4
V gene: TRBV7-9
D gene: .
CDR3 DNA: TGTGCCAGCAGCTTACTGGAAAAACTGTTTTTT
CDR3 protein: CASSLLEKLFF

clone size: .
J gene: TRBJ2-1
V gene: TRBV11-2
D gene: .
CDR3 DNA: TGTGCCAGCACGGGTATATTACCGGGACACCTCTACAATGAGCAGTTCTTC
CDR3 protein: CASTGILPGHLYNEQFF

clone size: few
J gene: TRBJ2-3
V gene: TRBV20-1
D gene: TRBD2
CDR3 DNA: TGCAGTGCTAGATTCCGACTAGCGGCACAAGATACGCAGTATTTT
CDR3 protein: CSARFRLAAQDTQYF

clone size: .
J gene: TRBJ2-2
V gene: TRBV5-6
D gene: .
CDR3 DNA: TGTGCCAGCAGCTCCCCGGGGGCCATTCCCGGGGAGCTGTTTTTT
CDR3 protein: CASSSPGAIPGELFF

clone size: many
J gene: TRBJ1-5
V gene: TRBV5-1
D gene: .
CDR3 DNA: TGTGCCAGCAGTTTAGAGGGTCAGCCCCAGCATTTT
CDR3 protein: CASSLEGQPQHF

clone size: .
J gene: TRBJ1-5
V gene: TRBV24-1
D gene: .
CDR3 DNA: TGTGCCACCAGTGACCCCACAGGGTATAAGCCCCAGCATTTT
CDR3 protein: CATSDPTGYKPQHF

clone size: many
J gene: TRBJ2-3
V gene: TRBV20-1
D gene: TRBD2
CDR3 DNA: TGCAGTGCTAGCGGGGGGGCGGGCACAGATACGCAGTATTTT
CDR3 protein: CSASGGAGTDTQYF

clone size: few
J gene: TRBJ1-6
V gene: TRBV7-8
D gene: .
CDR3 DNA: TGTGCCAGCAGCTTATACAGATATAATTCACCCCTCCACTTT
CDR3 protein: CASSLYRYNSPLHF

clone size: .
J gene: TRBJ2-7
V gene: TRBV10-3
D gene: TRBD2
CDR3 DNA: TGTGCCATCAGTGGATCTAGCGGGAATGCCCACGAGCAGTACTTC
CDR3 protein: CAISGSSGNAHEQYF

clone size: few
J gene: TRBJ2-3
V gene: TRBV2
D gene: TRBD1
CDR3 DNA: TGTGCCAGCAGTGGACAGGGGCTTTCAGATACGCAGTATTTT
CDR3 protein: CASSGQGLSDTQYF

clone size: .
J gene: TRBJ2-5
V gene: TRBV6-2/TRBV6-3
D gene: .
CDR3 DNA: TGTGCCAGCAGTTACGGGCAGAAAGAGACCCAGTACTTC
CDR3 protein: CASSYGQKETQYF

clone size: .
J gene: TRBJ1-3
V gene: TRBV7-8
D gene: .
CDR3 DNA: TGTGCCAGCAGCCAGCGGGCAGGTGGAAACACCATATATTTT
CDR3 protein: CASSQRAGGNTIYF

clone size: .
J gene: TRBJ2-7
V gene: TRBV6-2/TRBV6-3
D gene: TRBD2
CDR3 DNA: TGTGCCAGCAGTCCCTATAGCGGGAGTGTCTACGAGCAGTACTTC
CDR3 protein: CASSPYSGSVYEQYF

clone size: few
J gene: TRBJ2-3
V gene: TRBV2
D gene: .
CDR3 DNA: TGTGCCAGCAGGCTGGACAGCGCCACTAGCACAGATACGCAGTATTTT
CDR3 protein: CASRLDSATSTDTQYF

clone size: .
J gene: TRBJ2-1
V gene: TRBV4-1
D gene: TRBD2
CDR3 DNA: TGCGCCAGCAGCCAATCAATGGGGGGGGGCTCCTACAATGAGCAGTTCTTC
CDR3 protein: CASSQSMGGGSYNEQFF

clone size: .
J gene: TRBJ2-5
V gene: TRBV11-2
D gene: .
CDR3 DNA: TGTGCCAGCAGCTTAGTCTGGGTGGAGACCCAGTACTTC
CDR3 protein: CASSLVWVETQYF

clone size: .
J gene: TRBJ2-3
V gene: TRBV5-1
D gene: .
CDR3 DNA: TGCGCCAGCAGCTTGGAGGGCCTGGGGCCAGATACGCAGTATTTT
CDR3 protein: CASSLEGLGPDTQYF

clone size: .
J gene: TRBJ1-6
V gene: TRBV7-9
D gene: TRBD1
CDR3 DNA: TGTGCCAGCAGCCTCCCGGGACAGGGGGAATCACCCCTCCACTTT
CDR3 protein: CASSLPGQGESPLHF

clone size: .
J gene: TRBJ2-5
V gene: TRBV2
D gene: .
CDR3 DNA: TGTGCCAGCAGTGCCCTTGGCACGCAAGAGACCCAGTACTTC
CDR3 protein: CASSALGTQETQYF

clone size: .
J gene: TRBJ2-2
V gene: TRBV11-2
D gene: TRBD2
CDR3 DNA: TGTGCCAGCAGCTTGGGACTAGCGGGACACACCGGGGAGCTGTTTTTT
CDR3 protein: CASSLGLAGHTGELFF

clone size: few
J gene: TRBJ2-3
V gene: TRBV10-3
D gene: .
CDR3 DNA: TGTGCCATCAGCCTCAGCAGGGGACTCAGAGCCCCAGATACGCAGTATTTT
CDR3 protein: CAISLSRGLRAPDTQYF

clone size: few
J gene: TRBJ2-2
V gene: TRBV4-1
D gene: TRBD1
CDR3 DNA: TGCGCCAGCAGCCAAGAAACGACGGCAGGGGGCGTTCTTAAATCGGCCGGGGAGCTGTTTTTT
CDR3 protein: CASSQETTAGGVLKSAGELFF

clone size: .
J gene: TRBJ2-3
V gene: TRBV4-1
D gene: TRBD2
CDR3 DNA: TGCGCCAGCAGCCAGGATCATGGACTAGCGGGGGTACAAGATACGCAGTATTTT
CDR3 protein: CASSQDHGLAGVQDTQYF

clone size: many
J gene: TRBJ2-3
V gene: TRBV7-3
D gene: .
CDR3 DNA: TGTGCCAGCAGCCCCTCAGGGGGAGGAGATACGCAGTATTTT
CDR3 protein: CASSPSGGGDTQYF

clone size: .
J gene: TRBJ1-1
V gene: TRBV4-1
D gene: .
CDR3 DNA: TGCGCCAGCAGCCAAGATATGCGACCACCGAACACTGAAGCTTTCTTT
CDR3 protein: CASSQDMRPPNTEAFF

clone size: few
J gene: TRBJ1-2
V gene: TRBV11-2
D gene: TRBD1
CDR3 DNA: TGTGCCAGCAGCCTACAGGGGGCAGACTATGGCTACACCTTC
CDR3 protein: CASSLQGADYGYTF